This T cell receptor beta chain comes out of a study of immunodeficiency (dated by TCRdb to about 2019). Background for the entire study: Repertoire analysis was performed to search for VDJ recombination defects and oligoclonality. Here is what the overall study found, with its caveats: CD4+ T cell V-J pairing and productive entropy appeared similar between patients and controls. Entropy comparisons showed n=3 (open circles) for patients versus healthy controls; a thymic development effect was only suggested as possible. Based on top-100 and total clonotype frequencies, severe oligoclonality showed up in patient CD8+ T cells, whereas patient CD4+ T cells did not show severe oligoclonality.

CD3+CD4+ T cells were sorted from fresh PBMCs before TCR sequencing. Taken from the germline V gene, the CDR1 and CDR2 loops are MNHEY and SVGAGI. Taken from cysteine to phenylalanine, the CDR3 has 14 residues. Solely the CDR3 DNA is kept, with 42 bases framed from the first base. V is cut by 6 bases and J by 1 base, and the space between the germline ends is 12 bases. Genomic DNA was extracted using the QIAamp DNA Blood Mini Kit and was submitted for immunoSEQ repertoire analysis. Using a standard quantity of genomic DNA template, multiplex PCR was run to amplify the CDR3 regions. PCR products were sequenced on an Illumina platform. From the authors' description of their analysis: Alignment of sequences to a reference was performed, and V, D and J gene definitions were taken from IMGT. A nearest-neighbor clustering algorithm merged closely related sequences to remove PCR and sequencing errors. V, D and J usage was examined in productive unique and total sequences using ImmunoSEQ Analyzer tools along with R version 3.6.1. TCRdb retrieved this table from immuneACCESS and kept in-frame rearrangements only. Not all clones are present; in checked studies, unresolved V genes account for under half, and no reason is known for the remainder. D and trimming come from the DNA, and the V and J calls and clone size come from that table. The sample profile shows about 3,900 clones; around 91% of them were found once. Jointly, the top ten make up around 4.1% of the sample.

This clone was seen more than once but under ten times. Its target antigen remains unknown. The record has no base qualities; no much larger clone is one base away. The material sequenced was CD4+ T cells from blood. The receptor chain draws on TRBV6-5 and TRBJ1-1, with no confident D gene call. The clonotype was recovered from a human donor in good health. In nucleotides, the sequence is TGTGCCAGCAGCTTCGGCCACGCGAACACTGAAGCTTTCTTT. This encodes CASSFGHANTEAFF.